This T cell receptor (beta chain) was profiled in a study of cytomegalovirus exposure and HLA in healthy donors. Overall study results and limits: As confirmed in vitro, three CMV-associated chains were specific for CMV antigens.

Vbeta (60) and Jbeta (13) primers were used in the PCR. Libraries were prepared by immunoSEQ multiplex PCR; TCRdb keeps only in-frame clonotypes and omits some of them. The sample includes 100,000 to 120,000 clones, around 84% of them seen just once. As regards this clone: No antigen is known for it.

V lost 6 bases, J lost 6 bases, and 7 bases stayed unmatched. This CDR3 contains 14 residues. CDR1 is MDHEN, CDR2 SYDVKM, per germline. The sequenced sample consisted of PBMCs. The receptor was isolated from a man aged 25-45 years in good health and CMV-seronegative. The V and J genes are TRBV28 and TRBJ2-5; 10 bases are a match to TRBD2. The CDR3 sequence is CASRRAGGGKTQYF. The CDR3 DNA sequence: TGTGCCAGCAGGCGAGCGGGAGGGGGCAAGACCCAGTACTTC. The full variable domain, its missing parts supplied by reference TRBV28 and TRBJ2-5, is DVKVTQSSRYLVKRTGEKVFLECVQDMDHENMFWYRQDPGLGLRLIYFSYDVKMKEKGDIPEGYSVSREKKERFSLILESASTNQTSMYLCASRRAGGGKTQYFGPGTRLLVL.